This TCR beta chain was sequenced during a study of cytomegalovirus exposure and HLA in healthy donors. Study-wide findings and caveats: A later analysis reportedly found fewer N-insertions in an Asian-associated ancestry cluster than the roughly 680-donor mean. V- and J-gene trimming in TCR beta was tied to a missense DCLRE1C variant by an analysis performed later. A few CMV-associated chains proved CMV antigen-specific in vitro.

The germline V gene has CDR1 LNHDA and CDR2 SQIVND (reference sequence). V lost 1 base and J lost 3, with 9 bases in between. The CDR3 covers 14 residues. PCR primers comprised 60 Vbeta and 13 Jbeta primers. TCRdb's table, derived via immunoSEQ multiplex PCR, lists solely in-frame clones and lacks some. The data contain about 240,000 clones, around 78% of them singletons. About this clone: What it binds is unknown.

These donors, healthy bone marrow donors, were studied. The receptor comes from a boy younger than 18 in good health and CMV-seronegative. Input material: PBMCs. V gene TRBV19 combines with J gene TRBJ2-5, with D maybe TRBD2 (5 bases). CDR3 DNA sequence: TGTGCCAGTAGTATAGGTAGCGCGGAAGAGACCCAGTACTTC. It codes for CASSIGSAEETQYF.